Listed here is a single TCR beta chain. The CDR3 is made up of 15 amino acids. Germline CDR1 reads LGHNA; CDR2 reads YSLEER. V gave up 4 bases and J gave up 1 base, with 12 bases separating them. Next came a second PCR, run for roughly 6 to 11 cycles, which used a sample-barcoded 5' primer along with a J-beta primer mix. TCRdb called the 5' RACE reads again in MiXCR, with one record for every CDR3 protein. This sample carries about 400,000 distinct CDR3 sequences, 45% to 65% of them seen once, and the ten largest clones take under 60%. These data belong to a study of blood T cells in healthy people across ages.

V and J are TRBV4-3 and TRBJ2-3; D is uncertain. This receptor was obtained from a man between 60 and 70 years old in good health. Sample: blood. This CDR3 reads CASSPSSKGTDTQYF. In DNA, the CDR3 is TGCGCCAGCAGCCCCAGCTCCAAAGGCACAGATACGCAGTATTTT.